This TCR beta chain appears in the sequencing data of a study of blood T cell repertoires in COVID-19. Study overall: Nucleic acid was either cDNA or gDNA, and it came from T cells, B-cell-depleted T cells, or PBMCs.

CDR1 is KGHDR and CDR2 is SFDVKD in the germline V gene. The V and J ends lost 9 bases and 0 bases, in that order; junction bases with no gene match: 3. This CDR3 has 13 residues. Per the study methods: Reference gene primers were amplified, and this amplification served to estimate nucleated cell counts. Clones were sequenced by immunoSEQ multiplex PCR, and TCRdb holds only the in-frame ones, with some missing. The V and J calls and clone size come from that table; D and trimming were worked out from the DNA. The sample shows fewer than 250,000 clones, about 86% of them seen only once. This clone has only a few counts.

Material for sequencing was peripheral blood. The V and J genes are TRBV24-1 and TRBJ2-7, with 8 bases aligning to TRBD2. The receptor was isolated from a woman aged 50 to 60 with acute or convalescent COVID-19. The CDR3 here is CATASGSSYEQYF. CDR3 nucleotide sequence: TGTGCCACCGCCAGCGGGAGCTCCTACGAGCAGTACTTC.